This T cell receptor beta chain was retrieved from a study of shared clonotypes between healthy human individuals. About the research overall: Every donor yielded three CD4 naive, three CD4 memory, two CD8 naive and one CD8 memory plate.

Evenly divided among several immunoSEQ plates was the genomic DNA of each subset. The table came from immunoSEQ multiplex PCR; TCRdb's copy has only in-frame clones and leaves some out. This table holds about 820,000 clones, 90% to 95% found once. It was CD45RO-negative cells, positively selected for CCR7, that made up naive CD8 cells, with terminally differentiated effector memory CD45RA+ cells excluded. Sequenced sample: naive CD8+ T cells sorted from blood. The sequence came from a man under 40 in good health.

The CDR3 sequence: CASSLGPRYEQYF. CDR3 in DNA: TGTGCCAGCAGTTTAGGTCCCCGCTACGAGCAGTACTTC. The chain uses TRBV27 and TRBJ2-7; no firm D call. V was pared by 2 bases and J by 3 bases, with 8 bases between. The CDR3 is made up of 13 amino acids. Germline assignment: CDR1 MNHEY and CDR2 SMNVEV (reference sequence).